This T cell receptor beta chain was recovered during a study of monozygotic twins with inflammatory bowel disease. Of note for this clonotype: The antigen is unknown.

Input per TCR library consisted of roughly 4,000 ng of total RNA. Each CDR3 protein gets one entry in TCRdb, which reprocessed the 5' RACE reads and gives no DNA. Recorded here are just over 300,000 distinct CDR3 sequences; the top ten clones represent over 5.5%. The germline V gene encodes CDR1 LNHNV and CDR2 YYDKDF (reference sequence). The CDR3 extends over 18 amino acids. General observations from the study: Data gave no support to a single strong signal or clonotype associated with IBD. Among patients, repertoires may have gained variability from differing immunosuppressive treatments.

The chain couples TRBV15 to TRBJ2-1; there is no DNA to check the TCRdb D call of TRBD1. This receptor was obtained from a human donor with ulcerative colitis or Crohn's disease, or a healthy co-twin of an affected twin (not recorded which). Sequenced sample: blood. The CDR3 loop is CATSSPRGTEHSYNEQFF. The whole variable domain, remainder taken from reference TRBV15 and TRBJ2-1, is DAMVIQNPRYQVTQFGKPVTLSCSQTLNHNVMYWYQQKSSQAPKLLFHYYDKDFNNEADTPDNFQSRRPNTSFCFLDIRSPGLGDTAMYLCATSSPRGTEHSYNEQFFGPGTRLTVL.